Each of the 21 T cell receptor beta chains below was sequenced from the same sample in a study of cytomegalovirus exposure and HLA in healthy donors. The PCR contained 60 Vbeta and 13 Jbeta primers. TCRdb's table, derived via immunoSEQ multiplex PCR, lists solely in-frame clones and lacks some. The sample has 63,000 or so clones; roughly four fifths are singletons. Sequencing was carried out using PBMCs. The receptors shown here come from a woman between 25 and 40 years old in good health and CMV-seropositive.

This clone was detected a few times. The chain carries TRBV6-6 and TRBJ2-7; 8 bases agree with TRBD1. Germline CDR1 and CDR2: MNHNY and SVGAGI (reference sequence). Germline trimming cut 6 bases from V and 3 bases from J; bases unmatched to any gene: 10. The CDR3 is made up of 15 amino acids. CDR3 in DNA: TGTGCCAGCAGACCTGGGACAGGAGTTATCTACGAGCAGTACTTC. It yields the protein CASRPGTGVIYEQYF.

The V call is TRBV6-1, the J call TRBJ2-5; D is perhaps TRBD2 (5 bases). CDR1 and CDR2 (germline): MNHNS, SASEGT. Trimming left V 7 bases short and J 5 bases short, with 14 bases between. This CDR3 spans 13 amino acids. CDR3: CASTYSGWETQYF. Here the CDR3 DNA reads TGTGCCAGCACTTACAGCGGTTGGGAGACCCAGTACTTC.

This chain connects TRBV7-2 to TRBJ2-7, with a tentative D call TRBD1 (5 bases). Trimming shortened V by 2 bases and J by 7 bases, and 18 bases separated the two germline ends. The CDR3 is 15 residues long. Germline V lookup: CDR1 SGHTA, CDR2 FQGNSA. CDR3 amino acids: CASSLKSGLRDEQYF. The CDR3 DNA reads TGTGCCAGCAGCTTAAAATCAGGGTTAAGGGATGAGCAGTACTTC.

This chain joins TRBV7-9 and TRBJ1-1; D remains unclear. The V and J ends lost 5 bases and 11 bases respectively, with 15 bases between them. CDR1 SEHNR and CDR2 FQNEAQ come from the germline V gene (reference sequence). This CDR3 spans 12 amino acids. The CDR3 nucleotides read TGTGCCAGCAGCCCCACAACCCCCAAGGCTTTCTTT. This gives the protein CASSPTTPKAFF.

The V gene is TRBV5-6, the J gene TRBJ1-2, with TRBD1 matching 8 bases. V gave up 6 bases and J gave up 4 bases; unmatched junction bases: 20. Germline loops: CDR1 SGHDT, CDR2 YYEEEE. There are 18 residues in the CDR3. This chain's CDR3 is CASNFRSQGAIIFYGYTF. CDR3 in DNA: TGTGCCAGCAACTTTAGATCCCAGGGGGCGATAATATTCTATGGCTACACCTTC.

The chain is built from TRBV6-4 and TRBJ1-5; 9 positions agree with TRBD1. Per germline, CDR1 MRHNA and CDR2 SNTAGT. The V and J ends lost 7 bases and 8 bases, in that order; junction bases with no gene match: 12. The CDR3 runs to 15 residues. CDR3 region: CASTTGGAVPKPQHF. For the CDR3, the DNA is TGTGCCAGCACCACAGGGGGCGCAGTTCCAAAGCCCCAGCATTTT.

This clone appeared a single time. J is TRBJ2-3 and V is TRBV7-9; TRBD2 agrees at 11 bases. V lost 5 bases and J lost 0; bases outside the gene matches: 7. The CDR3 runs 17 residues. The germline CDR1 and CDR2 sequences are SEHNR and FQNEAQ (reference sequence). The CDR3 is CASSASLAGVSTDTQYF. Written as DNA, the CDR3 is TGTGCCAGCAGCGCCTCACTAGCGGGAGTTAGCACAGATACGCAGTATTTT.

The genes are TRBV18 and TRBJ1-5; D is perhaps TRBD1 (6 bases). Germline CDR1 KGHSH, CDR2 LQKENI. V lost 5 bases and J lost 5, with 10 bases in between. The CDR3 contains 13 residues. The CDR3 region is CASSSQGYQPQHF. The DNA for the CDR3 is TGTGCCAGCTCAAGCCAGGGGTATCAGCCCCAGCATTTT.

V gene TRBV2 combines with J gene TRBJ1-1; unclear D gene. The CDR3 loop spans 11 amino acids. Germline values: CDR1 SNHLY, CDR2 FYNNEI. V was cut by 7 bases and J by 3 bases, with 6 bases left in between. CDR3 bases: TGTGCCAGCAAATCGGACACTGAAGCTTTCTTT. This gives the protein CASKSDTEAFF.

The V and J genes are TRBV25-1 and TRBJ2-2, with 8 bases lining up with TRBD1. The junction had 7 bases not matched to a gene; V was cut back by 8 bases and J by 5 bases. CDR3 length equals 14 residues. Germline CDR1 is MGHDK and CDR2 is SYGVNS. The CDR3 DNA is TGTGCCAGCTCCCTTACAGGGGGAACCGGGGAGCTGTTTTTT. Its translation is CASSLTGGTGELFF.

This rearrangement joins TRBV29-1 to TRBJ2-1; 11 bases are shared with TRBD2. Losses at the gene ends were 7 bases for V and 6 bases for J; bases not matched to a gene: 5. CDR1 and CDR2 from the germline V gene are SQVTM and ANQGSEA. This CDR3 comprises 13 residues. The CDR3: CSASLAGGNEQFF. The CDR3 DNA reads as TGCAGCGCCTCGCTAGCGGGAGGCAATGAGCAGTTCTTC.

The CDR3 nucleotides read TGTGCCAGCAGCGGGGGGCAGGGTATCGGCACTGAAGCTTTCTTT. This sequence encodes CASSGGQGIGTEAFF. This chain uses TRBV9 with TRBJ1-1, with D perhaps matching TRBD1 (6 bases). The CDR3 contains 15 residues. Germline V lookup: CDR1 SGDLS, CDR2 YYNGEE. The V and J ends lost 3 bases and 4 bases respectively, with 16 bases between them. Full variable domain (remainder filled in from reference TRBV9 and TRBJ1-1): DSGVTQTPKHLITATGQRVTLRCSPRSGDLSVYWYQQSLDQGLQFLIQYYNGEERAKGNILERFSAQQFPDLHSELNLSSLELGDSALYFCASSGGQGIGTEAFFGQGTRLTVV.

CDR3 DNA: TGTGCCAGCAGCTTATTTGGGACAGGAGGAAACACTGAAGCTTTCTTT. It yields the protein CASSLFGTGGNTEAFF. This rearrangement joins TRBV25-1 to TRBJ1-1, with 8 bases identical to TRBD1. The germline gives CDR1 MGHDK, CDR2 SYGVNS. The CDR3 consists of 16 residues. V shed 6 bases, J shed 2 bases, and the junction held 11 bases outside the gene matches.

This clone has just a few counts. The rearrangement uses TRBV2 and TRBJ2-1; D gene uncertain. Germline CDR1 reads SNHLY; CDR2 reads FYNNEI. The CDR3 consists of 13 residues. Trimming pared 7 bases from V and 7 bases from J, leaving 14 bases between. The CDR3 loop is CASNLLPPNEQFF. The DNA for the CDR3 is TGTGCCAGCAACTTACTCCCTCCGAATGAGCAGTTCTTC.

CDR3 sequence reads: CASSVDRGNQETQYF. Here the CDR3 DNA reads TGTGCCAGTAGTGTGGACAGAGGAAACCAAGAGACCCAGTACTTC. The chain has TRBV19 and TRBJ2-5; tentative D call: TRBD1 (6 bases). This CDR3 is built from 15 residues. Germline CDR1 LNHDA, CDR2 SQIVND (reference sequence). The germline V and J ends were trimmed by 5 bases and 0 bases, with 13 bases remaining between them. The variable domain in full, with the rest retrieved from reference TRBV19 and TRBJ2-5, is DGGITQSPKYLFRKEGQNVTLSCEQNLNHDAMYWYRQDPGQGLRLIYYSQIVNDFQKGDIAEGYSVSREKKESFPLTVTSAQKNPTAFYLCASSVDRGNQETQYFGPGTRLLVL.

The chain links TRBV11-2 to TRBJ2-6, with unresolved D. Trimming stripped 6 bases from V and 3 bases from J, with 6 bases between. This CDR3 comprises 13 residues. Germline lookup yields CDR1 SGHAT and CDR2 FQNNGV. The CDR3 DNA sequence: TGTGCCAGCAGATTCGGTGGGGCCAACGTCCTGACTTTC. It translates to CASRFGGANVLTF.

This clone was found a few times. This rearrangement joins TRBV27 to TRBJ1-3; TRBD1 matches at 9 bases. CDR3 length: 15 amino acids. Trimming removed 5 bases from V and 4 bases from J; junction bases left unmatched: 6. Germline CDR1 MNHEY, CDR2 SMNVEV (reference sequence). The CDR3 is CASSPYRGRGNTIYF. The CDR3 DNA sequence: TGTGCCAGCAGTCCCTACAGGGGGCGGGGAAACACCATATATTTT.

This rearrangement joins TRBV6-4 to TRBJ1-2; D is possibly TRBD1 (5 bases). The CDR3 loop spans 15 amino acids. V gave up 2 bases and J gave up 4 bases, with 14 bases separating them. Germline V gene lookup returns CDR1 MRHNA and CDR2 SNTAGT. CDR3 region: CASSDALWGGYGYTF. DNA for the CDR3: TGTGCCAGCAGTGACGCTCTATGGGGCGGCTATGGCTACACCTTC.

The chain joins TRBV4-3 to TRBJ2-7; perhaps TRBD1 as D (5 bases). This CDR3 contains 15 residues. From germline, CDR1 is LGHNA and CDR2 YSLEER. The V and J ends lost 0 bases and 4 bases respectively, with 13 bases between them. The CDR3 DNA is TGCGCCAGCAGCCAAGATCGACAGCCTTGGTACGAGCAGTACTTC. This sequence encodes CASSQDRQPWYEQYF.

The chain is built from TRBV13 and TRBJ2-7, with 8 positions matching TRBD2. This CDR3 is built from 17 residues. Germline V gene lookup returns CDR1 PRHDT and CDR2 FYEKMQ (reference sequence). With 0 bases clipped from V and 3 bases from J, the junction kept 10 bases outside the gene matches. DNA of the CDR3: TGTGCCAGCAGCTTAGGACAGGGTTTTAGCGGGATCTACGAGCAGTACTTC. Its translation is CASSLGQGFSGIYEQYF.

The rearrangement joins TRBV29-1 to TRBJ1-1; D unresolved. The germline V gene encodes CDR1 SQVTM and CDR2 ANQGSEA. V lost 6 bases, J lost 3 bases, and 14 bases lay in between. This CDR3 has 13 amino acids. This chain's CDR3 is CSVSLRADTEAFF. The DNA of the CDR3 is TGCAGCGTCTCATTGAGGGCGGACACTGAAGCTTTCTTT.